The 27 T cell receptor beta chains listed next were all sequenced from one sample in a study of cytotoxic CD8 clonotypes in ibrutinib-treated CLL. Assay: immunoSEQ multiplex PCR; the TCRdb copy retains only in-frame clones and omits some. Among approximately 150,000 clones, nearly 90% were seen once, and the ten largest hold 3% to 3.5%. Specimen: PBMCs, collected at disease progression, from a patient treated with ibrutinib. These receptors all stem from a human donor with chronic lymphocytic leukemia.

The chain employs TRBV10-1 and TRBJ2-1; tentative D call: TRBD1 (6 bases). The V gene's germline CDR1 is WNHNN and CDR2 SYGVQD (reference sequence). The CDR3 runs to 12 residues. Trimming shortened V by 7 bases and J by 4 bases, and 8 bases separated the two germline ends. CDR3 sequence (DNA): TGCGCCAGCAACCAGGGGTACAATGAGCAGTTCTTC. It is translated as CASNQGYNEQFF.

This chain joins TRBV5-1 and TRBJ2-5; D call uncertain. Germline values: CDR1 SGHRS, CDR2 YFSETQ. The CDR3 sequence is 14 residues long. V lost 3 bases to trimming and J lost 3 bases, with 12 bases between them. CDR3 DNA sequence: TGCGCCAGCAGCTCCGCTGGTGCCAAAGAGACCCAGTACTTC. Its translation is CASSSAGAKETQYF.

The chain uses TRBV9 and TRBJ2-1, with 11 nucleotides matching TRBD1. Germline CDR1 is SGDLS and CDR2 is YYNGEE. The CDR3 has 16 residues. Germline trimming cut 2 bases from V and 7 bases from J; bases unmatched to any gene: 8. CDR3 loop: CASSVGQGAGKNEQFF. CDR3 nucleotide sequence: TGTGCCAGCAGCGTCGGACAGGGGGCGGGGAAGAATGAGCAGTTCTTC.

This clone was seen just once. The chain couples TRBV10-1 to TRBJ2-2, with no clear D. From germline, CDR1 is WNHNN and CDR2 SYGVQD (reference sequence). V was pared by 0 bases and J by 6 bases, with 14 bases between. This CDR3 is built from 16 residues. CDR3 in amino acids: CASSESGKGFSGELFF. CDR3 coding DNA: TGCGCCAGCAGTGAGTCGGGAAAGGGTTTCTCCGGGGAGCTGTTTTTT.

This clone was seen at least ten times. The chain uses TRBV7-9 and TRBJ1-1; 8 bases agree with TRBD1. After removal of 6 bases from V and 5 bases from J, the junction contained 11 bases not matched to a gene. Germline CDR1 and CDR2: SEHNR and FQNEAQ (reference sequence). This CDR3 is 15 amino acids long. The CDR3 region has the DNA TGTGCCAGCAGTCCTCTAACAGGGGGTAGAACTGAAGCTTTCTTT. Protein: CASSPLTGGRTEAFF.

This rearrangement joins TRBV6-1 to TRBJ2-7, with TRBD2 matching over 8 bases. The J segment lost 0 bases and the V segment lost 3 bases, leaving 1 base of the junction unmatched. The V gene's germline CDR1 is MNHNS and CDR2 SASEGT. The CDR3 consists of 14 residues. CDR3 protein: CASSESGSSYEQYF. The CDR3 DNA follows: TGTGCCAGCAGTGAGAGCGGGAGCTCCTACGAGCAGTACTTC.

V usage is TRBV25-1 and J usage is TRBJ1-3; D perhaps matches TRBD1 (6 bases). Trimming removed 8 bases at V and 0 bases at J, with 14 bases between. Germline V CDR1 and CDR2: MGHDK, SYGVNS. The CDR3 has 15 amino acids. Written as DNA, the CDR3 is TGTGCCAGCTCAGCCCTAGGGGGCTCTGGAAACACCATATATTTT. Its protein is CASSALGGSGNTIYF. The variable domain in full, with the rest retrieved from reference TRBV25-1 and TRBJ1-3, is EADIYQTPRYLVIGTGKKITLECSQTMGHDKMYWYQQDPGMELHLIHYSYGVNSTEKGDLSSESTVSRIRTEHFPLTLESARPSHTSQYLCASSALGGSGNTIYFGEGSWLTVV.

This rearrangement joins TRBV7-2 to TRBJ2-4; D ambiguous. Trimming removed 5 bases from V and 5 bases from J, with 10 bases in between. The CDR3 consists of 13 residues. Germline values: CDR1 SGHTA, CDR2 FQGNSA. As DNA, the CDR3 is TGTGCCAGCAGCGAAAAAAGGGAAAACATTCAGTACTTC. Translated, it gives CASSEKRENIQYF.

The V and J genes are TRBV5-5 and TRBJ1-1; tentatively, D is TRBD1 (5 bases). Germline V lookup: CDR1 SGHKS, CDR2 YYEKEE (reference sequence). V was cut by 3 bases and J by 4 bases, with 19 bases left in between. CDR3 length: 16 residues. The CDR3 loop is CASSSMGPLSTTEAFF. The CDR3 DNA sequence: TGTGCCAGCAGCTCGATGGGGCCATTAAGTACCACTGAAGCTTTCTTT.

The chain has TRBV18 and TRBJ2-7, with a tentative D call TRBD1 (6 bases). There are 16 residues in the CDR3. Germline CDR1 KGHSH, CDR2 LQKENI. Trimming took off 2 bases at V and 1 base at J, with 15 bases between the two ends. CDR3 amino acids: CASSPGLGTSSYEQYF. In DNA form, the CDR3 reads TGTGCCAGCTCACCAGGGTTGGGGACATCGTCCTACGAGCAGTACTTC.

This clone came up once. The chain carries TRBV7-2 and TRBJ2-1, with TRBD1 matching over 9 bases. J lost 12 bases, V lost 4 bases, and 7 bases had no gene match. Per the germline V gene, CDR1 is SGHTA and CDR2 is FQGNSA. The CDR3 loop spans 13 amino acids. The DNA for the CDR3 is TGTGCCAGCAGCTCGGACAGGGGAGGGGCGCAGTTCTTC. The encoded protein is CASSSDRGGAQFF.

The CDR3 nucleotides are TGTGCCAGTAGTGGAGGGGGCGTTGCCACGACTAATCAGCCCCAGCATTTT. It yields the protein CASSGGGVATTNQPQHF. This chain uses TRBV19 with TRBJ1-5, with 7 bases fitting TRBD1. CDR3 length: 17 amino acids. Germline V gives CDR1 LNHDA, CDR2 SQIVND (reference sequence). V lost 5 bases, J lost 4 bases, and 14 bases stayed unmatched. Drawing the rest from reference TRBV19 and TRBJ1-5, the complete variable domain is DGGITQSPKYLFRKEGQNVTLSCEQNLNHDAMYWYRQDPGQGLRLIYYSQIVNDFQKGDIAEGYSVSREKKESFPLTVTSAQKNPTAFYLCASSGGGVATTNQPQHFGDGTRLSIL.

The table lists this clone with a count of one. CDR3 sequence reads: CASSSDRGSYNEQFF. The CDR3, as DNA: TGTGCCAGCAGCTCGGACAGGGGGTCATACAATGAGCAGTTCTTC. The chain links TRBV5-4 to TRBJ2-1, with TRBD1 identical over 10 bases. The CDR3 has 15 residues. The germline gives CDR1 SGHNT, CDR2 YYREEE (reference sequence). Trimming removed 3 bases from V and 4 bases from J; junction bases left unmatched: 4.

The rearrangement links TRBV9 to TRBJ2-7; D is perhaps TRBD1 or TRBD2 (5 bases each). Trimming pared 5 bases from V and 1 base from J, leaving 10 bases between. Germline CDR1 is SGDLS and CDR2 is YYNGEE. This CDR3 contains 13 residues. This CDR3 is CASSEGSSYEQYF. The CDR3 DNA reads TGTGCCAGCAGTGAGGGGTCTTCCTACGAGCAGTACTTC.

V and J are TRBV7-9 and TRBJ2-2; the D gene is possibly TRBD2 (7 bases). CDR3 length: 15 residues. Germline assignment: CDR1 SEHNR and CDR2 FQNEAQ (reference sequence). V was clipped by 6 bases and J by 6 bases, with 17 bases between them. CDR3 sequence reads: CASSFQGRGAGELFF. The CDR3 coding sequence is TGTGCCAGCAGTTTTCAGGGGAGGGGCGCCGGGGAGCTGTTTTTT. Drawing the rest from reference TRBV7-9 and TRBJ2-2, the complete variable domain is DTGVSQNPRHKITKRGQNVTFRCDPISEHNRLYWYRQTLGQGPEFLTYFQNEAQLEKSRLLSDRFSAERPKGSFSTLEIQRTEQGDSAMYLCASSFQGRGAGELFFGEGSRLTVL.

This sequence joins TRBV4-2 and TRBJ1-2; the match to TRBD1 covers 8 bases. CDR1 and CDR2 from the germline V gene are LGHNA and YNFKEQ. The V and J ends lost 1 base and 7 bases, in that order; junction bases with no gene match: 11. The CDR3 spans 16 residues. CDR3 nucleotides: TGTGCCAGCAGCCAAGGCTTCGGACAGGGATCGAGTGGCTACACCTTC. Its protein product is CASSQGFGQGSSGYTF.

The rearrangement links TRBV28 to TRBJ2-1, with TRBD2 matching over 9 bases. Trimming cost V 3 bases and J 8 bases; bases outside gene matches: 11. There are 16 residues in the CDR3. Germline CDR1 MDHEN, CDR2 SYDVKM. This chain's CDR3 is CASSFLGTSPNDEQFF. The CDR3 coding sequence is TGTGCCAGCAGTTTCTTGGGGACTAGCCCCAACGATGAGCAGTTCTTC.

The chain joins TRBV7-9 to TRBJ2-1; D gene ambiguous. V was pared by 5 bases and J by 8 bases, with 7 bases between. This CDR3 contains 11 residues. CDR1 and CDR2 (germline): SEHNR, FQNEAQ (reference sequence). The chain's CDR3 is CASSPWDEQFF. The CDR3 DNA reads as TGTGCCAGCAGCCCGTGGGATGAGCAGTTCTTC.

This chain links TRBV6-5 with TRBJ2-2; D is perhaps TRBD1 (7 bases). The CDR3 has 14 amino acids. Germline CDR1 MNHEY, CDR2 SVGAGI. Trimming cost V 8 bases and J 0 bases, with 10 bases left between them. The CDR3 nucleotides are TGTGCCAGCTGCGGGACAGCGAACACCGGGGAGCTGTTTTTT. It is translated as CASCGTANTGELFF.

The chain recombines TRBV7-9 with TRBJ1-5; 8 bases are shared with TRBD1. The germline V gene has CDR1 SEHNR and CDR2 FQNEAQ (reference sequence). Unmatched junction bases numbered 6, after V lost 4 bases and J lost 4 bases. The CDR3 is 15 amino acids. The CDR3 coding sequence is TGTGCCAGCAGCTCCGCGGACAGGGTGAATCAGCCCCAGCATTTT. It codes for CASSSADRVNQPQHF.

The rearrangement joins TRBV7-9 to TRBJ2-7, with D hard to call. This CDR3 region has 14 residues. V was trimmed by 6 bases and J by 3 bases, leaving 15 bases between them. CDR1 SEHNR and CDR2 FQNEAQ come from the germline V gene (reference sequence). In DNA form, the CDR3 reads TGTGCCAGCAGTCGGTTCGCCTTCGGCTACGAGCAGTACTTC. Translation: CASSRFAFGYEQYF.

This chain uses TRBV9 with TRBJ1-2; tentatively, D is TRBD1 (5 bases). This CDR3 has 15 amino acids. Germline lookup yields CDR1 SGDLS and CDR2 YYNGEE. V lost 0 bases and J lost 4, with 13 bases in between. CDR3 protein: CASSVVQGPIYGYTF. CDR3 sequence (DNA): TGTGCCAGCAGCGTAGTGCAGGGCCCGATCTATGGCTACACCTTC. Filled out from reference TRBV9 and TRBJ1-2, the complete variable domain reads DSGVTQTPKHLITATGQRVTLRCSPRSGDLSVYWYQQSLDQGLQFLIQYYNGEERAKGNILERFSAQQFPDLHSELNLSSLELGDSALYFCASSVVQGPIYGYTFGSGTRLTVV.

The chain recombines TRBV7-9 with TRBJ2-5; D is undetermined. This CDR3 is 14 amino acids long. Germline-derived CDR1 and CDR2 are SEHNR and FQNEAQ (reference sequence). Trimming left V 2 bases short and J 1 base short, with 8 bases between. CDR3 DNA sequence: TGTGCCAGCAGCTTACCCGTTCTCCAAGAGACCCAGTACTTC. Encoded protein: CASSLPVLQETQYF.

The rearrangement links TRBV9 to TRBJ2-7; 9 nucleotides align to TRBD2. The CDR3 spans 15 residues. Germline V gives CDR1 SGDLS, CDR2 YYNGEE. V dropped 2 bases and J dropped 4; count of bases not matched to a gene: 7. The CDR3 sequence is CASSVEAGGQYEQYF. CDR3 DNA sequence: TGTGCCAGCAGCGTCGAAGCGGGAGGCCAATACGAGCAGTACTTC. The full variable domain, completed using reference TRBV9 and TRBJ2-7, is DSGVTQTPKHLITATGQRVTLRCSPRSGDLSVYWYQQSLDQGLQFLIQYYNGEERAKGNILERFSAQQFPDLHSELNLSSLELGDSALYFCASSVEAGGQYEQYFGPGTRLTVT.

The V and J genes are TRBV9 and TRBJ1-1; perhaps TRBD1 as D (5 bases). Trimming stripped 4 bases from V and 5 bases from J, with 9 bases between. This CDR3 is built from 12 residues. The germline gives CDR1 SGDLS, CDR2 YYNGEE. The CDR3 reads CASSPGLTEAFF. The DNA for the CDR3 is TGTGCCAGCAGCCCAGGGTTAACTGAAGCTTTCTTT.

The V and J genes are TRBV18 and TRBJ2-4, with TRBD1 matching 7 bases. Germline V gene sequence: CDR1 KGHSH, CDR2 LQKENI. Trimming removed 3 bases from V and 6 bases from J; junction bases left unmatched: 5. The CDR3 runs to 14 residues. The CDR3 nucleotides read TGTGCCAGCTCACCGGCCGACAGGGTAAACATTCAGTACTTC. Translation: CASSPADRVNIQYF.

This chain links TRBV6-5 with TRBJ1-2; TRBD1 is a possible D gene (6 bases). The CDR3 has 15 residues. V was trimmed by 6 bases and J by 2 bases, leaving 16 bases between them. The germline gives CDR1 MNHEY, CDR2 SVGAGI. The DNA for the CDR3 is TGTGCCAGCAGCACCGGGACACCTTTGAACTATGGCTACACCTTC. Translating it yields CASSTGTPLNYGYTF.